The source of this TCR beta chain is a study of blood T cell repertoires in COVID-19. The CDR3 spans 12 residues. The V gene's germline CDR1 is SGHNT and CDR2 YYREEE (reference sequence). Trimming cost V 3 bases and J 4 bases, with 8 bases left between them. Method: immunoSEQ multiplex PCR; TCRdb's copy keeps in-frame clones and lacks some. The table has around 160,000 clones, approximately 90% seen once. A Seattle source enrolled patients during active infection and followed them longitudinally. J is TRBJ2-7 and V is TRBV5-4, with a possible D match to TRBD1 (5 bases). The TCR comes from a woman aged 70-85 years with COVID-19, enrolled during active disease. Sequenced: peripheral blood. CDR3 nucleotides: TGTGCCAGCAGCTATACAGGTTACGAGCAGTACTTC. Its translation: CASSYTGYEQYF.